Included here is one T cell receptor (beta chain) sequence, with context. Its antigen is unknown. This record belongs to a study of T-cell reconstitution after alpha-beta-depleted transplantation in children. The TCRbeta library incorporated unique molecular identifiers. MiXCR, run by TCRdb on the PCR reads, gives a single entry per CDR3 protein. In the table there are around 94,000 distinct CDR3 sequences, under 9% of which are singletons. The study's findings and limits: At around two months after transplant, the alpha-beta T cells were reportedly derived from several hundred expanded clones that came from non-depleted graft cells. From surviving recipient T cells and thymic progenitors came the high day-60 TCRbeta diversity observed in some patients. Once a year had passed after transplant, T-cell counts and diversity came mostly from newly produced T cells.

The CDR3 totals 15 residues. V was pared by 2 bases and J by 3 bases, with 10 bases between. The origin of this receptor is a boy aged 2 to 9 with acute lymphoblastic leukemia, due to receive a stem cell transplant. Source: PBMCs, taken before TCRalphabeta/CD19-depleted stem cell transplant. This rearrangement joins TRBV12-3 or TRBV12-4 to TRBJ2-2; D is possibly TRBD1 (6 bases). DNA for the CDR3: TGTGCCAGCAGTTTATTAGGGACATACACCGGGGAGCTGTTTTTT. Residues: CASSLLGTYTGELFF.